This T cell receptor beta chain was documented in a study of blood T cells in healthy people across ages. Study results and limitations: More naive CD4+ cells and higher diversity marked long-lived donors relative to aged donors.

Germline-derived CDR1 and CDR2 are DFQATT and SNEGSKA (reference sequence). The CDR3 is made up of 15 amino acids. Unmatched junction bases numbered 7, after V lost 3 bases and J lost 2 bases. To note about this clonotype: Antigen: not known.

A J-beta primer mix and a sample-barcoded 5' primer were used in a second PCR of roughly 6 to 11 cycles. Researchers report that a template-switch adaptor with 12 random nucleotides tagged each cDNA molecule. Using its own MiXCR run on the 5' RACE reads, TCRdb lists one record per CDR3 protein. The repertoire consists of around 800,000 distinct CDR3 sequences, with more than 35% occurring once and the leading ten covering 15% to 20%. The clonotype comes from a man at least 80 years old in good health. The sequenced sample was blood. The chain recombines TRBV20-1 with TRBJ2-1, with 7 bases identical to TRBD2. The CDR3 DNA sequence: TGCAGTGCTAGGATCCGTGGACTAGCCTACAATGAGCAGTTCTTC. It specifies CSARIRGLAYNEQFF.